The 10 T cell receptor beta chains below all came from one sample that was sequenced in a study of blood T cell repertoires in COVID-19. Repertoires were generated with immunoSEQ multiplex PCR, while TCRdb's copy carries only in-frame clones and drops some. The sample lists about 300,000 clones, about four fifths occurring once. Sequencing was done on a sample of peripheral blood. The receptors here all came from a woman in her forties or fifties with acute or convalescent COVID-19.

V and J are TRBV10-1 and TRBJ1-2; maybe TRBD1 (6 bases). V shed 6 bases and J shed 4 bases, with 12 bases lying between them. Germline V lookup: CDR1 WNHNN, CDR2 SYGVQD (reference sequence). This CDR3 has 13 amino acids. The CDR3 DNA follows: TGCGCCAGCAGCGACGGGGGGGCCTATGGCTACACCTTC. It yields the protein CASSDGGAYGYTF.

The gene calls are TRBV28 and TRBJ1-1; no clear D gene. Trimming removed 8 bases from V and 1 base from J, with 11 bases in between. Germline CDR1 MDHEN, CDR2 SYDVKM. CDR3 length equals 13 residues. CDR3: CASAGLTNTEAFF. The CDR3 nucleotides are TGTGCCAGCGCGGGTCTTACGAACACTGAAGCTTTCTTT. Full variable domain (rest looked up from reference TRBV28 and TRBJ1-1): DVKVTQSSRYLVKRTGEKVFLECVQDMDHENMFWYRQDPGLGLRLIYFSYDVKMKEKGDIPEGYSVSREKKERFSLILESASTNQTSMYLCASAGLTNTEAFFGQGTRLTVV.

The J gene is TRBJ2-3, the V gene TRBV7-9, with 13 positions matching TRBD2. Unmatched junction bases numbered 5, after V lost 5 bases and J lost 3 bases. The CDR3 loop spans 16 amino acids. Germline CDR1 and CDR2: SEHNR and FQNEAQ (reference sequence). The CDR3 DNA sequence: TGTGCCAGCAGCCCGGAGGGACTAGCGGGGACAGATACGCAGTATTTT. Protein sequence: CASSPEGLAGTDTQYF.

This chain joins TRBV9 and TRBJ2-7; a possible D gene is TRBD1 (5 bases). Per germline, CDR1 SGDLS and CDR2 YYNGEE. V lost 0 bases and J 3 bases, leaving 13 bases between the germline ends. The CDR3 spans 15 residues. The CDR3 is CASSVDQGVIYEQYF. Here the CDR3 DNA reads TGTGCCAGCAGCGTAGATCAGGGTGTTATCTACGAGCAGTACTTC.

The chain couples TRBV30 to TRBJ2-3; 7 bases match TRBD1. Germline V gene data show CDR1 as GTSNPN and CDR2 as SVGIG (reference sequence). The junction had 12 bases not matched to a gene; V was cut back by 7 bases and J by 2 bases. CDR3 size: 15 residues. CDR3 DNA sequence: TGTGCCTTGATAAATAGGGGACAGATCACAGATACGCAGTATTTT. This encodes CALINRGQITDTQYF.

This clone has a handful of counts. The chain uses TRBV28 and TRBJ1-2, with D unresolved. Germline V lookup: CDR1 MDHEN, CDR2 SYDVKM. CDR3 length equals 11 residues. Trimming removed 5 bases at V and 2 bases at J, with 3 bases between. CDR3 protein: CASSQNYGYTF. The CDR3 nucleotides are TGTGCCAGCAGTCAGAACTATGGCTACACCTTC.

This clone has at least ten counts. The gene calls are TRBV2 and TRBJ2-7; 8 bases agree with TRBD1. After removal of 5 bases from V and 3 bases from J, the junction contained 3 bases not matched to a gene. This CDR3 has 13 amino acids. Germline-derived CDR1 and CDR2 are SNHLY and FYNNEI. The CDR3 DNA sequence: TGTGCCAGCAGTCTTGGACAGGGCTACGAGCAGTACGTC. Translating gives CASSLGQGYEQYV.

The V call is TRBV6-2 or TRBV6-3, the J call TRBJ2-6; D is unresolved. Germline CDR1 MNHEY, CDR2 SVGEGT. The CDR3 sequence is 15 residues long. Trimming took off 5 bases at V and 3 bases at J, with 11 bases between the two ends. CDR3 nucleotides: TGTGCCAGCAGTCGACTGGGTAGTGGGGCCAACGTCCTGACTTTC. Protein: CASSRLGSGANVLTF.

J is TRBJ2-7 and V is TRBV4-1; 8 positions match TRBD2. V shed 1 base and J 4 bases; nucleotides not matched to a gene: 3. The CDR3 spans 14 residues. Germline V gene data show CDR1 as MGHRA and CDR2 as YSYEKL. In DNA form, the CDR3 reads TGCGCCAGCAGCCAAGCGAGCGGGGGATACGAGCAGTACGTC. Its translation is CASSQASGGYEQYV.

This clone appeared a few times. J is TRBJ2-7 and V is TRBV21-1; the table's D gene call, TRBD1, was not cross checked with the DNA. TRBV21-1 is deemed a pseudogene. This CDR3 is built from 16 residues. The CDR3 coding sequence is TGTGCCAGCAGCGAACTGGACAGGGGGCCATCCTACGAGCAGTACGTC. The encoded protein is CASSELDRGPSYEQYV.